A single count supports the clone carrying this T cell receptor beta chain. Its antigen is currently unknown. An end of the junction does not agree with germline; a read error may underlie this. These data belong to a study of T-cell reconstitution after alpha-beta-depleted transplantation in children. Study-level points and caveats: Surviving recipient T cells and thymic progenitors accounted for the high day-60 TCRbeta diversity observed in some patients. T-cell counts and diversity at one year post-transplant came mainly from newly produced T cells. About two months after transplant, alpha-beta T cells reportedly came from several hundred expanded graft clones.

Construction of the TCRbeta library involved unique molecular identifiers. Via MiXCR, TCRdb re-called the PCR reads, giving one row per CDR3 protein. This sample has hundreds of thousands of distinct CDR3 sequences; 13% occur once, and the top ten carry about 0.77%. The CDR3 runs 18 residues. CDR1 and CDR2 (germline): SGDLS, YYNGEE. V gene TRBV9 combines with J gene TRBJ1-5; 11 bases align to TRBD1. The sequence was obtained from a girl aged 2-10 years with congenital amegakaryocytic thrombocytopenia, due to receive a stem cell transplant. The sequencing used PBMCs, collected before TCRalphabeta/CD19-depleted stem cell transplant. The CDR3 sequence is CASSPSIGQGAFNQPRHF. As DNA, the CDR3 is TGTGCCAGCAGCCCCTCCATAGGACAGGGGGCCTTCAATCAGCCCCGGCATTTT.